The TCR beta chain under discussion was sequenced for a study of graft-versus-host responses after intestinal transplantation. Study-level results: Patients with graft-donor T cell macrochimerism had high graft-versus-host to host-versus-graft clonal ratios in allografts. Some GvH clones appeared in ileal mucosa or blood before recipient bone marrow.

Relative to its sample, this clone is medium-sized (0.01 to 0.1%). The antigen remains unidentified. The CDR3 consists of 13 residues. Trimming took 6 bases from V and 5 from J, leaving 11 bases between them. Germline V gene data show CDR1 as ENHRY and CDR2 as SYGVKD. The data were produced by immunoSEQ multiplex PCR, yet TCRdb's version contains in-frame clones alone and is incomplete. The profile shows tens of thousands of clones, about 86% of them singletons. This specimen was unstimulated CD8+ T cells sorted from spleen or lymph node cells, taken before intestinal transplant. The clonotype was recovered from a human donor who received an intestinal transplant. The chain links TRBV10-3 to TRBJ2-1, with a tentative D call TRBD2 (6 bases). CDR3 DNA: TGTGCCATCAGAACCGGGAGCGACAATGAGCAGTTCTTC. As protein: CAIRTGSDNEQFF.